This T cell receptor beta chain originates from a study of blood T cell repertoires in COVID-19. The CDR3 is 15 amino acids. In germline, CDR1 is LGHDT, CDR2 YNNKEL (reference sequence). The V gene lost 2 bases and the J gene lost 5 bases, with 15 bases spanning the gap. Repertoires were generated with immunoSEQ multiplex PCR, while TCRdb's copy carries only in-frame clones and drops some. The sample comprises around 120,000 clones, over 80% of which are singletons, and more than 1.5% rests with the top ten. The count of this clone is one. The sequenced material came from peripheral blood. The source of this sequence is a man between 65 and 85 years old with acute or convalescent COVID-19. The J gene is TRBJ2-5, the V gene TRBV3-1 (or the pseudogene TRBV3-2); D is possibly TRBD2 (5 bases). CDR3 in amino acids: CASSQLPASLETQYF. The CDR3 coding sequence is TGTGCCAGCAGCCAACTCCCCGCTAGCCTTGAGACCCAGTACTTC.